This is a list of T cell receptor beta chains from one sample in a study of CD8 T cells in ankylosing spondylitis. TCRdb fed the 5' RACE reads into MiXCR, producing one record per CDR3 protein. The table lists some 330,000 distinct CDR3 sequences, under 8.5% of them singletons. Specimen: blood, either unsorted or a sorted T cell fraction (not recorded which). The receptor source for this set is a male donor with ankylosing spondylitis. Each CDR3 is given with its conserved first and last residue. D genes are given only for firm matches. For some rows the clone size is stated as once, few or many, or as a class when expanded; others skip it.

size: -; V: TRBV5-1; D: -; J: TRBJ2-7; DNA: TGCGCCAGCAGCCCCGGCGGGACAGCCTACTCCTACGAGCAGTACTTC; CDR3: CASSPGGTAYSYEQYF
size: few; V: TRBV5-1; D: -; J: TRBJ2-5; DNA: TGCGCCAGCAGCTTGGCCCGGGGGGCGGAAGAGACCCAGTACTTC; CDR3: CASSLARGAEETQYF
size: -; V: TRBV5-6; D: -; J: TRBJ2-3; DNA: TGTGCCAGCAGCTCCCACCTAATCGTCAGCACAGATACGCAGTATTTT; CDR3: CASSSHLIVSTDTQYF
size: -; V: TRBV20-1; D: TRBD2; J: TRBJ2-7; DNA: TGCAGTGCAGGAGGACTAGCGGGAGGTTACGAGCAGTACTTC; CDR3: CSAGGLAGGYEQYF
size: few; V: TRBV11-2; D: -; J: TRBJ2-1; DNA: TGTGCCAGCAGCCCCCCCGCCCGGGATGAGCAGTTCTTC; CDR3: CASSPPARDEQFF
size: -; V: TRBV18; D: TRBD1; J: TRBJ1-1; DNA: TGTGCCAGCTCACAGGGGGCTGAGGCTGAAGCTTTCTTT; CDR3: CASSQGAEAEAFF
size: many; V: TRBV5-1; D: -; J: TRBJ2-2; DNA: TGCGCCAGCAGCCTTGGGGAGACCGGGGAGCTGTTTTTT; CDR3: CASSLGETGELFF
size: many; V: TRBV29-1; D: -; J: TRBJ2-5; DNA: TGCAGCGTTGCGCAGTTCCAAGAGACCCAGTACTTC; CDR3: CSVAQFQETQYF
size: -; V: TRBV12-3/TRBV12-4; D: -; J: TRBJ1-6; DNA: TGTGCCAGTTCAATAACGGCGGATTCACCCCTCCACTTT; CDR3: CASSITADSPLHF
size: few; V: TRBV5-1; D: -; J: TRBJ1-1; DNA: TGCGCCAGCAGCTTGTCTTTCACCACTGAAGCTTTCTTT; CDR3: CASSLSFTTEAFF
size: -; V: TRBV14; D: -; J: TRBJ2-6; DNA: TGTGCCAGCAGCCCTACGAACGGGGGTTCTGGGGCCAACGTCCTGACTTTC; CDR3: CASSPTNGGSGANVLTF
size: -; V: TRBV7-2; D: -; J: TRBJ2-1; DNA: TGTGCCAGCAGTCTGAGCCTAGCCTATGAGCAGTTCTTC; CDR3: CASSLSLAYEQFF
size: -; V: TRBV29-1; D: TRBD2; J: TRBJ2-5; DNA: TGCAGCGTCGGGATTCGGTTGCGAACTAGCGGGCGTGGGCAGACCCAGTACTTC; CDR3: CSVGIRLRTSGRGQTQYF
size: few; V: TRBV29-1; D: TRBD1; J: TRBJ2-3; DNA: TGCAGCGCCGGCGGCGGGACAGGGGGGACAGATACGCAGTATTTT; CDR3: CSAGGGTGGTDTQYF
size: -; V: TRBV5-8; D: -; J: TRBJ2-7; DNA: TGTGCCAGCAGCCGAGCGTTATACGAGCAGTACTTC; CDR3: CASSRALYEQYF
size: few; V: TRBV29-1; D: -; J: TRBJ2-1; DNA: TGCAGCGTTACCACTTGGGGGGCCACCTACAATGAGCAGTTCTTC; CDR3: CSVTTWGATYNEQFF
size: -; V: TRBV20-1; D: -; J: TRBJ1-5; DNA: TGCAGTGCCCAGTCGGATCAGCCCCAGCATTTT; CDR3: CSAQSDQPQHF
size: few; V: TRBV28; D: TRBD1; J: TRBJ2-5; DNA: TGTGCCAGCAGGTGGACAGGGAGTGAGACCCAGTACTTC; CDR3: CASRWTGSETQYF
size: -; V: TRBV20-1; D: -; J: TRBJ2-1; DNA: TGCAGTGCCCTGGACAGGACTACCTACAATGAGCAGTTCTTC; CDR3: CSALDRTTYNEQFF
size: -; V: TRBV28; D: TRBD1; J: TRBJ1-5; DNA: TGTGCCAGCAGCACGCCGGGACAGGGTGAGCAGCCCCAGCATTTT; CDR3: CASSTPGQGEQPQHF
size: few; V: TRBV9; D: -; J: TRBJ1-2; DNA: TGTGCCAGCAGCGTAGCAGTAGCTAACTATGGCTACACCTTC; CDR3: CASSVAVANYGYTF
size: few; V: TRBV18; D: -; J: TRBJ2-7; DNA: TGTGCCAGCTCACCGGTGTCCGACTCCGCCTCCTACGAGCAGTACTTC; CDR3: CASSPVSDSASYEQYF
size: few; V: TRBV7-9; D: -; J: TRBJ2-1; DNA: TGTGCCACTTCTCCGGGCGGGAACAATGAGCAGTTCTTC; CDR3: CATSPGGNNEQFF
size: -; V: TRBV3-1; D: -; J: TRBJ2-5; DNA: TGTGCCATCCAGGGGTGGGGAGAGACCCAGTACTTC; CDR3: CAIQGWGETQYF
size: -; V: TRBV15; D: -; J: TRBJ2-5; DNA: TGTGCCACCAGCAGACCCCAGCAGGGTAAAGAGACCCAGTACTTC; CDR3: CATSRPQQGKETQYF
size: few; V: TRBV7-2; D: TRBD2; J: TRBJ2-3; DNA: TGTGCCAGCAGCTTAGTTGGACTAGCAACAGATACGCAGTATTTT; CDR3: CASSLVGLATDTQYF
size: few; V: TRBV15; D: -; J: TRBJ2-1; DNA: TGTGCCACCAGCCACTTCCGGGACACCGTTAGGAATGAGCAGTTCTTC; CDR3: CATSHFRDTVRNEQFF
size: -; V: TRBV5-6; D: -; J: TRBJ1-1; DNA: TGTGCCAGCAGTTGGAGGGCCGACACTGAAGCTTTCTTT; CDR3: CASSWRADTEAFF
size: -; V: TRBV7-2; D: -; J: TRBJ2-2; DNA: TGTGCCAGCAGCTCGGCCAGTGCAGTGACCGGGGAGCTGTTTTTT; CDR3: CASSSASAVTGELFF
size: few; V: TRBV7-6; D: TRBD1; J: TRBJ2-4; DNA: TGTGCCAGCAGCACCCGACAGGGGATGGGAAACATTCAGTACTTC; CDR3: CASSTRQGMGNIQYF
size: few; V: TRBV2; D: -; J: TRBJ1-1; DNA: TGTGCCAGCAGTGAGTCGGGGGTGAACACTGAAGCTTTCTTT; CDR3: CASSESGVNTEAFF
size: -; V: TRBV28; D: -; J: TRBJ2-5; DNA: TGTGCCAGCAGACGGGCCTCTGAGAGGACCCAGTACTTC; CDR3: CASRRASERTQYF
size: -; V: TRBV14; D: -; J: TRBJ1-6; DNA: TGTGCCAGCAGCCAGGGCAGGGCAGGGAATTCACCCCTCCACTTT; CDR3: CASSQGRAGNSPLHF
size: many; V: TRBV12-3/TRBV12-4; D: -; J: TRBJ1-5; DNA: TGTGCCAGCAGTTTCGGTCAGCCCCAGCATTTT; CDR3: CASSFGQPQHF
size: few; V: TRBV25-1; D: -; J: TRBJ2-3; DNA: TGTGCCAGCAGAGTCACAGATACGCAGTATTTT; CDR3: CASRVTDTQYF
size: -; V: TRBV6-2/TRBV6-3; D: TRBD2; J: TRBJ2-1; DNA: TGTGCCAGCAGTCGGACTAGCGACTCCTACAATGAGCAGTTCTTC; CDR3: CASSRTSDSYNEQFF
size: few; V: TRBV29-1; D: -; J: TRBJ2-5; DNA: TGCAGCGTTGGTCTGTCAGGGGAGGAGACCCAGTACTTC; CDR3: CSVGLSGEETQYF
size: many; V: TRBV3-1; D: -; J: TRBJ2-1; DNA: TGTGCCAGCAGCCAAGTAGGTGGGGCCTACAATGAGCAGTTCTTC; CDR3: CASSQVGGAYNEQFF
size: -; V: TRBV5-5; D: -; J: TRBJ2-7; DNA: TGTGTGTCGGGGAACTCCTACGAGCAGTACTTC; CDR3: CVSGNSYEQYF
size: few; V: TRBV3-1; D: TRBD2; J: TRBJ2-1; DNA: TGTGCCAGCAGCCAGTCAAGGGACTATCCCTTGAGGGAGCAGTTCTTC; CDR3: CASSQSRDYPLREQFF
size: -; V: TRBV25-1; D: -; J: TRBJ1-4; DNA: TGTGCCAGCAGTTTATGGGGCAGCACTAATGAAAAACTGTTTTTT; CDR3: CASSLWGSTNEKLFF
size: few; V: TRBV7-9; D: -; J: TRBJ2-7; DNA: TGTGCCAGCAGCACGTACTACGAGCAGTACTTC; CDR3: CASSTYYEQYF
size: -; V: TRBV11-1; D: -; J: TRBJ2-7; DNA: TGTGCCAGCAGCCCCTCGCACACGGGACCTTCGATCCCCTACGAGCAGTACTTC; CDR3: CASSPSHTGPSIPYEQYF
size: many; V: TRBV11-3; D: TRBD2; J: TRBJ2-3; DNA: TGTGCCAGCAGCCCGGGACTAATTGCGGATACGCAGTATTTT; CDR3: CASSPGLIADTQYF
size: -; V: TRBV28; D: -; J: TRBJ2-7; DNA: TGTGCCAGCAGTTCGGGAGCAGGGTCCTACGAGCAGTACTTC; CDR3: CASSSGAGSYEQYF
size: few; V: TRBV25-1; D: TRBD1; J: TRBJ2-7; DNA: TGTGCCAGCAGTGATTTGGGGGCCGGCGGGACAGGGTCCTACGAGCAGTACTTC; CDR3: CASSDLGAGGTGSYEQYF
size: -; V: TRBV6-1; D: -; J: TRBJ1-6; DNA: TGTGCCAGCAGTGAAGTCGCCAGGGATAATTCACCCCTCCACTTT; CDR3: CASSEVARDNSPLHF
size: few; V: TRBV20-1; D: -; J: TRBJ1-2; DNA: TGCAGTGCTAGAGATTGGGGGGGGATGAACTATGGCTACACCTTC; CDR3: CSARDWGGMNYGYTF
size: few; V: TRBV7-2; D: -; J: TRBJ1-4; DNA: TGTGCCAGCAGCTTAGACCTGCGATCTAATGAAAAACTGTTTTTT; CDR3: CASSLDLRSNEKLFF
size: few; V: TRBV12-3/TRBV12-4; D: TRBD1; J: TRBJ2-3; DNA: TGTGCCAGCAGTCTGCAGGGACAGCCTCTGGGGACGCAGTATTTT; CDR3: CASSLQGQPLGTQYF
size: few; V: TRBV6-5; D: -; J: TRBJ1-5; DNA: TGTGCCAGCAGTTACTCAAGGGGATTCAATCAGCCCCAGCATTTT; CDR3: CASSYSRGFNQPQHF
size: -; V: TRBV20-1; D: -; J: TRBJ2-7; DNA: TGCAGTGCTAGACCCCTTGACCACTACGAGCAGTACTTC; CDR3: CSARPLDHYEQYF
size: -; V: TRBV11-3; D: TRBD1; J: TRBJ1-4; DNA: TGTGCCAGCAGCTTGGACAGGGGAGTTCGAAAACTGTTTTTT; CDR3: CASSLDRGVRKLFF
size: few; V: TRBV5-3; D: TRBD2; J: TRBJ2-1; DNA: TGTGCCAGAAGCTGGGAATTAGCGGGACCGGGGCATGAGCAGTTCTTC; CDR3: CARSWELAGPGHEQFF